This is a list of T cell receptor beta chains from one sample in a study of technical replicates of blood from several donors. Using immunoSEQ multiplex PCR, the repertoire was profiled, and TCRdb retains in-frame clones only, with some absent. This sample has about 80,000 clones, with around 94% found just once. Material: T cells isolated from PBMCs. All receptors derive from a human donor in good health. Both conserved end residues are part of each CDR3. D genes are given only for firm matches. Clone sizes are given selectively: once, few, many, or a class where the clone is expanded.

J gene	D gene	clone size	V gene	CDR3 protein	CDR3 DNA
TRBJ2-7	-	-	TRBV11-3	CASSWTDSSYEQYF	TGTGCCAGCAGCTGGACTGATAGCTCCTACGAGCAGTACTTC
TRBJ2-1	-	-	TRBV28	CASSLFSGAGYNEQFF	TGTGCCTCGTCGCTTTTCTCGGGCGCGGGATACAATGAGCAGTTCTTC
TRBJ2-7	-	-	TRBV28	CASSLTPGAHEQYF	TGTGCCAGCAGTCTCACCCCAGGGGCCCACGAGCAGTACTTC
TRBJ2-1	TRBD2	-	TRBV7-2	CASSLRGASGEQQFF	TGTGCCAGCAGCTTAAGAGGGGCTAGCGGAGAACAGCAGTTCTTC
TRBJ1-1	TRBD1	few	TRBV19	CASGDRPGVNTEAFF	TGTGCCAGTGGGGACAGGCCGGGAGTGAACACTGAAGCTTTCTTT
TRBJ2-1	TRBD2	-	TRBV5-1	CASSLQREEGEQFF	TGCGCCAGCAGCTTACAGCGGGAGGAGGGTGAGCAGTTCTTC
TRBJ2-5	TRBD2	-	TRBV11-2	CASSPLAGGSQETQYF	TGTGCCAGCAGCCCTTTAGCGGGGGGAAGTCAAGAGACCCAGTACTTC
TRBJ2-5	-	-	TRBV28	CASGAEYQETQYF	TGTGCCAGCGGGGCGGAATACCAAGAGACCCAGTACTTC
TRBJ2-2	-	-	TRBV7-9	CASSSQGTNTGELFF	TGTGCCAGCAGCTCGCAGGGTACAAACACCGGGGAGCTGTTTTTT
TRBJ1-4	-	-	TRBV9	CASSVGYGGGGSGEKLFF	TGTGCCAGCAGCGTAGGCTACGGGGGGGGAGGTAGTGGTGAAAAACTGTTTTTT
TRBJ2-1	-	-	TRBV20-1	CSARSSNEQFF	TGCAGTGCTAGGAGTAGCAATGAGCAGTTCTTC
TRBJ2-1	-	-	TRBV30	CAWSEASAKGYEQFF	TGTGCCTGGAGTGAGGCTAGCGCTAAGGGTTATGAGCAGTTCTTC
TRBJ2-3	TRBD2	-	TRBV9	CASSLPEAGGFTDTQYF	TGTGCCAGCAGCCTCCCCGAAGCGGGAGGCTTCACAGATACGCAGTATTTT
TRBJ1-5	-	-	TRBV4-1	CASSQDILTGRQPQHF	TGCGCCAGCAGCCAAGATATACTGACAGGCCGGCAGCCCCAGCATTTT
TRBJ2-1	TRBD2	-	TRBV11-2	CASSLVSGRVNEQFF	TGTGCCAGCAGCTTAGTTAGCGGGAGGGTTAATGAGCAGTTCTTC
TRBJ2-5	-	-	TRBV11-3	CASSRTGETQYF	TGTGCCAGCAGCCGTACAGGGGAGACCCAGTACTTC
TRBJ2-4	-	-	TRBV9	CASSPGRILAKNIQYF	TGTGCCAGCAGCCCAGGTCGGATCTTAGCCAAAAACATTCAGTACTTC
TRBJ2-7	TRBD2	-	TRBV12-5	CASGVAGGRWDEQYF	TGTGCTAGTGGAGTTGCGGGAGGCCGTTGGGACGAGCAGTACTTC
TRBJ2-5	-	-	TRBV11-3	CASSLIQGKETQYF	TGTGCCAGCAGCTTAATCCAGGGCAAAGAGACCCAGTACTTC
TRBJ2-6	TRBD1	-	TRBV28	CASSQDRPSGANVLTF	TGTGCCAGCAGTCAGGACAGGCCCTCTGGGGCCAACGTCCTGACTTTC
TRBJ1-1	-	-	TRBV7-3	CASSLYPVQVSFGTEAFF	TGTGCCAGCAGCCTTTACCCCGTACAGGTTTCTTTTGGGACTGAAGCTTTCTTT
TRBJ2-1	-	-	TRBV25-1	CASSEHGVRNEQFF	TGTGCCAGCAGTGAACACGGGGTCCGGAATGAGCAGTTCTTC
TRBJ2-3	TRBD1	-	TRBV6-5	CASSYERPRGPDTQYF	TGTGCCAGCAGTTACGAGCGGCCAAGGGGGCCAGATACGCAGTATTTT
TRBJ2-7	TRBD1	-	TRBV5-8	CASSSGTGSYEQYF	TGTGCCAGCAGCTCCGGGACAGGATCCTACGAGCAGTACTTC
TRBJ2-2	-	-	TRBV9	CASSVRRVTGELFF	TGTGCCAGCAGCGTCCGGAGGGTCACCGGGGAGCTGTTTTTT
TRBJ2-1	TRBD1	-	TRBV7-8	CASSQHGDSREQFF	TGTGCCAGCAGCCAACATGGGGACAGTCGTGAGCAGTTCTTC
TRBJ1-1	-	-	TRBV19	CALEAGAGWTEAFF	TGTGCCCTGGAGGCGGGAGCAGGGTGGACTGAAGCTTTCTTT
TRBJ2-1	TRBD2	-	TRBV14	CASSFRTSSGYNEQFF	TGTGCCAGCAGCTTTCGGACTAGCTCGGGATACAATGAGCAGTTCTTC
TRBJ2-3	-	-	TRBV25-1	CASSDQVTDTQYF	TGTGCCAGCAGTGATCAGGTCACAGATACGCAGTATTTT
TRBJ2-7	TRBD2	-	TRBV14	CASSWGLAGRNEQYF	TGTGCCAGCAGCTGGGGGCTAGCGGGACGAAACGAGCAGTACTTC
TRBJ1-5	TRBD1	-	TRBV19	CASGGQGGNQPQHF	TGTGCCAGTGGTGGACAGGGAGGCAATCAGCCCCAGCATTTT
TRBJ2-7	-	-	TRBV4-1	CASSLGRVTPEQYF	TGCGCCAGCAGCTTAGGCCGGGTCACTCCCGAGCAGTACTTC
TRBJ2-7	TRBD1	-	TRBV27	CASSGAGQGYEQYF	TGTGCCAGCAGCGGCGCGGGACAGGGGTACGAGCAGTACTTC
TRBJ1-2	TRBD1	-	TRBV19	CASTDLSGQGYGYTF	TGTGCCAGTACCGACTTATCCGGACAGGGCTACGGCTACACCTTC
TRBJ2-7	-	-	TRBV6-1	CASSSGTLGGNEQYF	TGTGCCAGCAGTTCCGGGACTTTGGGCGGGAACGAGCAGTACTTC
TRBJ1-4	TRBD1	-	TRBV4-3	CASSRLLGQDEKLFF	TGCGCCAGCAGCCGCCTACTCGGACAGGATGAAAAACTGTTTTTT
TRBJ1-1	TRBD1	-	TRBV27	CASSLWGQSEAFF	TGTGCCAGCAGTTTATGGGGACAGTCTGAAGCTTTCTTT
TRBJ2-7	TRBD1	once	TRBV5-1	CASSLPGTGAFEQYF	TGCGCCAGCAGCCTCCCCGGGACAGGGGCATTCGAGCAGTACTTC
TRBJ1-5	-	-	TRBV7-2	CASSSGTRDQPQHF	TGTGCCAGCAGCTCCGGGACACGGGATCAGCCCCAGCATTTT
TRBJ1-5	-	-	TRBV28	CASSLFRDQPQHF	TGTGCCAGCAGTTTATTCCGGGATCAGCCCCAGCATTTT
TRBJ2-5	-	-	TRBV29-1	CSVVNSGGIKETQYF	TGCAGCGTTGTTAACTCCGGCGGGATAAAAGAGACCCAGTACTTC
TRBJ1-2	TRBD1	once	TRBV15	CATSRARQGDYGYTF	TGTGCCACCAGCAGAGCCAGACAGGGGGACTATGGCTACACCTTC
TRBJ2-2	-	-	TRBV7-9	CASSLSATSITGELFF	TGTGCCAGCAGCTTATCCGCGACTAGTATTACCGGGGAGCTGTTTTTT
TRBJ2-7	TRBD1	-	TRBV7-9	CASSLRGQIPYEQYF	TGTGCCAGCAGCTTAAGGGGGCAAATCCCCTACGAGCAGTACTTC
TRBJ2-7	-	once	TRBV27	CASSLRETYEQYF	TGTGCCAGCAGTTTACGGGAGACCTACGAGCAGTACTTC
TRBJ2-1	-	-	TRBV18	CASSGDSLDEFF	TGTGCCAGCTCAGGGGACTCCCTCGACGAGTTCTTC
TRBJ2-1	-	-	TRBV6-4	CASSDFVSDEQFF	TGTGCCAGCAGTGACTTCGTCAGCGATGAGCAGTTCTTC
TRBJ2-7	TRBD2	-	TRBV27	CASGGGDYEQYF	TGTGCCAGCGGGGGGGGAGACTACGAGCAGTACTTC
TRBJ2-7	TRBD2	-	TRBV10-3	CAISEGAGDYEQYF	TGTGCCATCAGTGAGGGCGCGGGAGACTACGAGCAGTACTTC
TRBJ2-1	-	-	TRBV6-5	CASSYSIMSSYNEQFF	TGTGCCAGCAGTTACTCGATTATGAGCTCCTACAATGAGCAGTTCTTC
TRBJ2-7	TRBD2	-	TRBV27	CASAWGGNYEQYF	TGTGCCAGCGCCTGGGGGGGAAACTACGAGCAGTACTTC
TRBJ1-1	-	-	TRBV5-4	CASSQDLLEAFF	TGTGCCAGCAGCCAGGATCTGCTTGAAGCTTTCTTT
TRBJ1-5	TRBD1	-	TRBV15	CATSRAGTGGFQPQHF	TGTGCCACCAGCAGAGCCGGGACAGGGGGCTTTCAGCCCCAGCATTTT
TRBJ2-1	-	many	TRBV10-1	CASSEWRGGHNEQFF	TGCGCCAGCAGTGAGTGGAGGGGGGGACACAATGAGCAGTTCTTC
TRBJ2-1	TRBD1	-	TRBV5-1	CASSSGQGAYNEQFF	TGCGCCAGCAGCTCAGGACAGGGCGCCTACAATGAGCAGTTCTTC
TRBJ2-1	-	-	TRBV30	CAWSVRDNEQFF	TGTGCCTGGAGTGTACGAGACAATGAGCAGTTCTTC
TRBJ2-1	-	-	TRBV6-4	CASSDSGLNEQFF	TGTGCCAGCAGTGACTCAGGACTTAATGAGCAGTTCTTC
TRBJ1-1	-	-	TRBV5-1	CASSLVRVVGMNTEAFF	TGCGCCAGCAGCTTGGTCAGGGTTGTAGGCATGAACACTGAAGCTTTCTTT
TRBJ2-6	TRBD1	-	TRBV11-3	CASHISDRGFGANVLTF	TGTGCCAGCCACATATCGGACAGGGGTTTTGGGGCCAACGTCCTGACTTTC
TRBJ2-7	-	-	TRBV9	CASSVGDWLNEQYF	TGTGCCAGCAGCGTGGGGGACTGGTTGAACGAGCAGTACTTC